The sequence of this T cell receptor (beta chain) was determined in a study of early T cells in non-severe SARS-CoV-2 infection. Study details: Bulk RNA from unsorted whole blood was sequenced; chains were unpaired. The study's findings and limits: Matching against VDJdb likely underestimated virus-specific expansions, favoring anti-spike CD8.

Unique molecular identifiers tagged individual cDNA molecules. TCRdb itself ran the 5' RACE reads through MiXCR, one entry per CDR3 protein. The sample lists some 50,000 distinct CDR3 sequences, around 8.6% occurring once. This clonotype has ten or more counts. The antigen is not known. Germline loops: CDR1 SNHLY, CDR2 FYNNEI. V lost 5 bases to trimming and J lost 1 base, with 12 bases between them. The CDR3 length is 15 residues. The chain links TRBV2 to TRBJ1-5; possible D gene TRBD1, 6 bases. This material consisted of whole blood, taken at baseline. The sequence was obtained from an adult who was a healthcare worker with PCR-confirmed SARS-CoV-2 infection or an uninfected control (not recorded which). The CDR3 here is CASSYNQGSNQPQHF. CDR3 bases: TGTGCCAGCAGTTACAACCAGGGGAGCAATCAGCCCCAGCATTTT.